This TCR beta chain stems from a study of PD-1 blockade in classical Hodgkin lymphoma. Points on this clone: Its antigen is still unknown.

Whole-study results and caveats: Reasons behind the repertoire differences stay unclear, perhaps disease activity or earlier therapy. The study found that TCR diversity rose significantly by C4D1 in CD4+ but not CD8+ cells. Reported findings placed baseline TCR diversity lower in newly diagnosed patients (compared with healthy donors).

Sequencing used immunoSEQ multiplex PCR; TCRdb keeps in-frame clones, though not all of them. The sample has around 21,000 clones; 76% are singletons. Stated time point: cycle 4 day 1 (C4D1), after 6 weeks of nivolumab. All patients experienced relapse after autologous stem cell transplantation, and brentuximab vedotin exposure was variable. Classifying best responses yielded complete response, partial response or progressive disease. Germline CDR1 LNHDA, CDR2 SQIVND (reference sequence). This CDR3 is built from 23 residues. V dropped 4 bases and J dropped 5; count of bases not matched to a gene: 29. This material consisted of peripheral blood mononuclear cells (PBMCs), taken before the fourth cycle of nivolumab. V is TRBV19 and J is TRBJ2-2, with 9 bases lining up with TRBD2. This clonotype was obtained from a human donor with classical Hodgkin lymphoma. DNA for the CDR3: TGTGCCAGTAGTAGAGACAGTCAGAATTCGGTAGCGGGAGTCGGATGGGTTACCGGGGAGCTGTTTTTT. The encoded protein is CASSRDSQNSVAGVGWVTGELFF.